This passage covers 25 T cell receptor beta chains from one sample sequenced in a study of control samples from healthy donors and cancer patients. The assay was immunoSEQ multiplex PCR, and TCRdb's table has in-frame clones only and misses some. The sample gives about 100,000 clones, around four fifths of which show up once; more than 15% is in the top ten. Sequenced input: blood. Receptors were obtained from a man under 40 in good health.

V gene TRBV25-1 combines with J gene TRBJ1-2; tentative D call: TRBD1 (6 bases). Trimming stripped 8 bases from V and 5 bases from J, with 12 bases between. Per germline, CDR1 MGHDK and CDR2 SYGVNS. The CDR3 is 12 residues long. The CDR3 loop is CASYGGQYGYTF. The CDR3, as DNA: TGTGCCAGCTACGGGGGCCAGTATGGCTACACCTTC.

This sequence joins TRBV7-9 and TRBJ1-4; the match to TRBD1 covers 7 bases. Germline V gives CDR1 SEHNR, CDR2 FQNEAQ (reference sequence). This CDR3 is built from 14 residues. V trimming: 3 bases; J trimming: 4 bases; junction bases outside the gene matches: 2. The CDR3 DNA is TGTGCCAGCAGCTTGACAGGGTTTAATGAAAAACTGTTTTTT. Encoded protein: CASSLTGFNEKLFF.

V usage is TRBV10-3 and J usage is TRBJ2-1; 7 nucleotides agree with TRBD1. This CDR3 is built from 14 residues. Per germline, CDR1 ENHRY and CDR2 SYGVKD. J gave up 8 bases and V 6 bases, and 10 bases lay outside the gene matches. The CDR3 region has the DNA TGTGCCATCAGAGGGGACAGCTTTATGGATGAGCAGTTCTTC. Protein sequence: CAIRGDSFMDEQFF.

The chain joins TRBV2 to TRBJ1-5; D uncertain. Germline-derived CDR1 and CDR2 are SNHLY and FYNNEI. The V gene lost 4 bases and the J gene lost 4 bases, with 11 bases spanning the gap. CDR3 length: 14 amino acids. CDR3 coding DNA: TGTGCCAGCAGTGGTCCGAGTGGGAATCAGCCCCAGCATTTT. Protein product: CASSGPSGNQPQHF.

This sequence joins TRBV9 and TRBJ2-3, with no clear D. The CDR3 spans 13 residues. V lost 4 bases and J 2 bases, leaving 8 bases between the germline ends. Germline CDR1 and CDR2: SGDLS and YYNGEE. CDR3 DNA: TGTGCCAGCAGCAGAAGCTACACAGATACGCAGTATTTT. This gives the protein CASSRSYTDTQYF.

CDR3 region: CASIARTGGEAFF. DNA for the CDR3: TGTGCCAGCATTGCCAGGACCGGGGGGGAAGCTTTCTTT. V usage is TRBV6-5 and J usage is TRBJ1-1; TRBD1 is a possible D gene (5 bases). V was trimmed by 7 bases and J by 8 bases, leaving 17 bases between them. The germline CDR1 and CDR2 sequences are MNHEY and SVGAGI. There are 13 residues in the CDR3.

J is TRBJ1-2 and V is TRBV6-5; D unclear. The V end was cut by 0 bases, the J end by 5 bases, with 16 bases between. The CDR3 totals 16 residues. Germline V gene lookup returns CDR1 MNHEY and CDR2 SVGAGI. Here the CDR3 DNA reads TGTGCCAGCAGTTACTCGACCTTCGGGAATCCGTATGGCTACACCTTC. It specifies CASSYSTFGNPYGYTF.

This clone was counted at least ten times. This chain links TRBV25-1 with TRBJ1-4; no clear D gene. CDR1 MGHDK and CDR2 SYGVNS come from the germline V gene. V lost 1 base and J 2 bases, leaving 2 bases between the germline ends. This CDR3 region has 13 residues. CDR3 sequence reads: CASSEFTNEKLFF. In nucleotides, the CDR3 is TGTGCCAGCAGTGAATTTACTAATGAAAAACTGTTTTTT.

Judged by abundance, this clone is large (0.1 to 1%). The chain couples TRBV4-1 to TRBJ2-7; D is ambiguous. Germline V lookup: CDR1 MGHRA, CDR2 YSYEKL. This CDR3 is built from 13 residues. The germline V and J ends were trimmed by 1 base and 7 bases, with 11 bases remaining between them. The CDR3 DNA is TGCGCCAGCAGCCAAGGCGAGGAGAGGGAGCAGTACTTC. Residues: CASSQGEEREQYF.

By sample share, this clone is large. The chain couples TRBV28 to TRBJ1-5; 8 bases match TRBD1. The CDR3 runs to 15 residues. Trimming removed 5 bases from V and 4 bases from J; junction bases left unmatched: 7. Germline CDR1 MDHEN, CDR2 SYDVKM. CDR3 sequence reads: CASSGDRGGNQPQHF. In nucleotides, the CDR3 is TGTGCCAGCAGTGGAGACAGGGGTGGTAATCAGCCCCAGCATTTT.

The V and J genes are TRBV2 and TRBJ1-1; 7 positions match TRBD1. The CDR3 consists of 13 residues. Germline CDR1 and CDR2: SNHLY and FYNNEI. The V and J ends lost 7 bases and 4 bases, in that order; junction bases with no gene match: 6. In DNA form, the CDR3 reads TGTGCCAGCAATGGACAGGCTGGCACTGAAGCTTTCTTT. The encoded protein is CASNGQAGTEAFF.

With regard to this clone: This specimen includes other DNA sequences encoding the same CDR3. The rearrangement links TRBV12-3 or TRBV12-4 to TRBJ1-6; D ambiguous. The CDR3 length is 12 residues. V was cut by 3 bases and J by 7 bases, with 4 bases left in between. The CDR3 sequence: CASSFSNSPLHF. CDR3 DNA: TGTGCCAGCAGTTTCTCCAATTCACCCCTCCACTTT.

V gene TRBV5-1 combines with J gene TRBJ1-3; D not resolved. CDR3 length: 13 amino acids. The germline gives CDR1 SGHRS, CDR2 YFSETQ. Trimming shortened V by 0 bases and J by 5 bases, and 6 bases separated the two germline ends. CDR3 region: CASSLDQRNTIYF. The DNA of the CDR3 is TGCGCCAGCAGCTTGGATCAGAGAAACACCATATATTTT.

V is TRBV30 and J is TRBJ1-2, with D possibly being TRBD1 (6 bases). The CDR3 is 13 residues long. Trimming pared 3 bases from V and 7 bases from J, leaving 15 bases between. Germline values: CDR1 GTSNPN, CDR2 SVGIG (reference sequence). The CDR3 DNA follows: TGTGCCTGGAGCCTAGGGACATCGTCTGGCTACACCTTC. It specifies CAWSLGTSSGYTF.

The V gene is TRBV5-6, the J gene TRBJ1-4, with TRBD1 matching over 7 bases. This CDR3 spans 14 amino acids. The ends lost 2 bases at V and 7 bases at J; junction bases unmatched: 5. Germline lookup yields CDR1 SGHDT and CDR2 YYEEEE. The DNA of the CDR3 is TGTGCCAGCAGCTTAGGAGGGGGCTCTGAAAAACTGTTTTTT. Translating it yields CASSLGGGSEKLFF.

The gene calls are TRBV28 and TRBJ1-1; a possible D gene is TRBD1 (5 bases). This CDR3 has 14 residues. V lost 1 base to trimming and J lost 8 bases, with 14 bases between them. In germline, CDR1 is MDHEN, CDR2 SYDVKM. Here the CDR3 DNA reads TGTGCCAGCAGTTTATTTGCCGGGGGAAGAGAAGCTTTCTTT. This sequence encodes CASSLFAGGREAFF. The whole variable domain, remainder taken from reference TRBV28 and TRBJ1-1, is DVKVTQSSRYLVKRTGEKVFLECVQDMDHENMFWYRQDPGLGLRLIYFSYDVKMKEKGDIPEGYSVSREKKERFSLILESASTNQTSMYLCASSLFAGGREAFFGQGTRLTVV.

This chain links TRBV7-6 with TRBJ2-3, with TRBD2 identical over 8 bases. Germline lookup yields CDR1 SGHVS and CDR2 FNYEAQ. The ends lost 5 bases at V and 0 bases at J; junction bases unmatched: 4. The CDR3 sequence is 15 residues long. The CDR3 loop reads CASSRAGASTDTQYF. The CDR3, as DNA: TGTGCCAGCAGCCGAGCGGGGGCTAGCACAGATACGCAGTATTTT.

The chain carries TRBV11-2 and TRBJ2-5; D gene ambiguous. The CDR3 is 13 amino acids. Per the germline V gene, CDR1 is SGHAT and CDR2 is FQNNGV. V lost 1 base and J 1 base, leaving 4 bases between the germline ends. The CDR3 DNA reads as TGTGCCAGCAGCTTAGTGCTCCAAGAGACCCAGTACTTC. Its translation: CASSLVLQETQYF. Full variable domain (rest looked up from reference TRBV11-2 and TRBJ2-5): EAGVAQSPRYKIIEKRQSVAFWCNPISGHATLYWYQQILGQGPKLLIQFQNNGVVDDSQLPKDRFSAERLKGVDSTLKIQPAKLEDSAVYLCASSLVLQETQYFGPGTRLLVL.

V and J are TRBV2 and TRBJ1-5; no firm D call. The V end lost 6 bases, the J end lost 3 bases, and 9 bases lay between the germline ends. There are 13 residues in the CDR3. In germline, CDR1 is SNHLY, CDR2 FYNNEI. CDR3 sequence (DNA): TGTGCCAGCAGGCAGCAGAACAATCAGCCCCAGCATTTT. The encoded protein is CASRQQNNQPQHF.

Ten or more counts support this clone. Other DNA sequences from this sample encode an identical CDR3 as well. The chain employs TRBV30 and TRBJ1-1, with no clear D. Trimming pared 4 bases from V and 1 base from J, leaving 7 bases between. The germline CDR1 and CDR2 sequences are GTSNPN and SVGIG (reference sequence). The CDR3 spans 12 residues. The CDR3 sequence is CAWTPENTEAFF. CDR3 bases: TGTGCCTGGACCCCAGAGAACACTGAAGCTTTCTTT.

The chain has TRBV6-5 and TRBJ2-7; TRBD2 aligns across 10 bases. CDR3 length: 14 residues. CDR1 and CDR2 (germline): MNHEY, SVGAGI. The V segment lost 7 bases and the J segment 4 bases; nucleotides outside the gene matches: 7. The CDR3 loop reads CASTKRTSGYEQYF. CDR3 nucleotide sequence: TGTGCCAGCACCAAACGGACTAGCGGATACGAGCAGTACTTC.

The chain carries TRBV6-5 and TRBJ1-5, with D possibly TRBD1 on 6 matching bases. V was pared by 6 bases and J by 3 bases, with 12 bases between. There are 14 residues in the CDR3. The germline V gene has CDR1 MNHEY and CDR2 SVGAGI. The CDR3 protein is CASRTGQHNQPQHF. The CDR3 DNA is TGTGCCAGCAGGACAGGACAGCACAATCAGCCCCAGCATTTT.

The rearrangement joins TRBV10-3 to TRBJ2-2, with TRBD2 matching 10 bases. The ends lost 3 bases at V and 3 bases at J; junction bases unmatched: 1. Germline V gene data show CDR1 as ENHRY and CDR2 as SYGVKD. The CDR3 sequence is 15 residues long. The CDR3 DNA sequence: TGTGCCATCAGTGATCTAGCGGGGGACACCGGGGAGCTGTTTTTT. It specifies CAISDLAGDTGELFF.

V usage is TRBV3-1 (or the pseudogene TRBV3-2) and J usage is TRBJ1-6, with D maybe TRBD1 (6 bases). CDR1 LGHDT and CDR2 YNNKEL come from the germline V gene (reference sequence). CDR3 length equals 17 residues. V lost 0 bases to trimming and J lost 0 bases, with 9 bases between them. CDR3 sequence reads: CASSQDRGASYNSPLHF. In DNA form, the CDR3 reads TGTGCCAGCAGCCAAGATAGGGGGGCCTCCTATAATTCACCCCTCCACTTT.

The chain uses TRBV6-5 and TRBJ2-3; D uncertain. V lost 7 bases and J 1 base, leaving 9 bases between the germline ends. The CDR3 totals 13 residues. From germline, CDR1 is MNHEY and CDR2 SVGAGI. CDR3 residues: CASKSPGTDTQYF. CDR3 coding DNA: TGTGCCAGCAAGTCTCCGGGCACAGATACGCAGTATTTT.